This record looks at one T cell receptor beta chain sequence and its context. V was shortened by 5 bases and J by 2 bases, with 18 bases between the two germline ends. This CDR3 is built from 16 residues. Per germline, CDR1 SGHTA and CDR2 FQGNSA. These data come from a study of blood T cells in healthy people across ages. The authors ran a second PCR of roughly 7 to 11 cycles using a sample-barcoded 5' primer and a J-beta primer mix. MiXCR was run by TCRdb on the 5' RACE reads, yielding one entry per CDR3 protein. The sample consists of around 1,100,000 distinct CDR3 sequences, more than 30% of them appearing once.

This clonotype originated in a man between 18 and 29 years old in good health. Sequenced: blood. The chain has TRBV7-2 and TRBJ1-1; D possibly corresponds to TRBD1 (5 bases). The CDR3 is CASSPDSARKNTEAFF. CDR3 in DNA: TGTGCCAGCAGCCCAGACAGCGCCCGTAAAAACACTGAAGCTTTCTTT.